The clone carrying this T cell receptor beta chain was seen a handful of times. The target antigen is unknown. This record comes from a study of Graves' ophthalmopathy and Graves' hyperthyroidism. V shed 2 bases and J shed 1 base, with 9 bases lying between them. The germline gives CDR1 LNHDA, CDR2 SQIVND (reference sequence). The CDR3 has 15 amino acids. Amplified material comprised TCR beta CDR3 regions derived from RNA transcripts. Amplification began with first-round RT-PCR using HTBI primers, then second-round multiplex PCR was performed. In TCRdb, the multiplex PCR reads were re-called with MiXCR into one record per CDR3 protein. The repertoire consists of a few hundred thousand distinct CDR3 sequences, with 17% occurring once and the leading ten covering 2.4%. Points from the study as a whole: Ophthalmopathy cases were distinguished from stable hyperthyroidism by a 13-signature model, reaching over 85% sensitivity and 70% to 84% specificity. Clonotypes were expanded in thyroid at above 0.001 frequency, and most also appeared in blood.

Pregnancy or lactation, uncontrolled infections and other autoimmune diseases were grounds for excluding patients. This clonotype originated in an adult woman with stable Graves' hyperthyroidism. This rearrangement joins TRBV19 to TRBJ1-5; D gene ambiguous. Sample: peripheral blood. The CDR3 protein is CASSIFRLSNQPQHF. The CDR3 coding sequence is TGTGCCAGTAGTATATTTAGGTTAAGCAATCAGCCCCAGCATTTT.